Each of the 21 T cell receptor beta chains below was sequenced from the same sample in a study of cytomegalovirus exposure and HLA in healthy donors. The PCR made use of 60 Vbeta and 13 Jbeta primers. Repertoires were generated with immunoSEQ multiplex PCR, while TCRdb's copy carries only in-frame clones and drops some. The sample consists of 250,000 or so clones, 85% to 95% of them appearing once. What was sequenced was PBMCs. These TCRs come from a girl aged 2 to 10 in good health and CMV-seronegative.

The chain carries TRBV30 and TRBJ2-1; D may be TRBD2 (6 bases). With 0 bases removed from V and 8 bases from J, the gap between germline ends came to 14 bases. Germline V gives CDR1 GTSNPN, CDR2 SVGIG (reference sequence). The CDR3 is 14 amino acids. The CDR3 coding sequence is TGTGCCTGGAGTGTGCGGGGTTTGTACGATGAGCAGTTCTTC. It encodes CAWSVRGLYDEQFF.

The V gene is TRBV21-1, the J gene TRBJ1-5; TRBD1, the D gene given by the table, was not confirmed from the DNA. TRBV21-1 constitutes a pseudogene. CDR3 length equals 16 residues. The CDR3 loop reads CASSNSGTGWCQPQHF. The CDR3 DNA sequence: TGTGCCAGCAGCAACTCCGGGACAGGGTGGTGTCAGCCCCAGCATTTT.

V gene TRBV28 combines with J gene TRBJ1-2; weak D call: TRBD1 (6 bases). V gave up 6 bases and J gave up 2 bases, with 13 bases separating them. Germline CDR1 reads MDHEN; CDR2 reads SYDVKM. This CDR3 has 14 amino acids. This CDR3 reads CASSLTGQNYGYTF. The CDR3 DNA follows: TGTGCCAGCAGCCTCACCGGACAGAACTATGGCTACACCTTC.

CDR3 sequence: CASSSGVNTEAFF. The CDR3, as DNA: TGTGCCAGCAGCTCAGGGGTCAACACTGAAGCTTTCTTT. V usage is TRBV11-3 and J usage is TRBJ1-1; D is possibly TRBD1 (6 bases). This CDR3 has 13 residues. Germline V gives CDR1 SGHNT, CDR2 YENEEA. Trimming shortened V by 4 bases and J by 2 bases, and 8 bases separated the two germline ends.

The rearrangement joins TRBV19 to TRBJ2-2; 8 bases fit TRBD1. The trim removed 3 bases at V and 5 bases at J, leaving 11 bases unmatched. The length of the CDR3 is 17 residues. Germline V gene lookup returns CDR1 LNHDA and CDR2 SQIVND (reference sequence). The CDR3 region has the DNA TGTGCCAGTAGTATCACCGCCGGACAGGGTCGGACCGGGGAGCTGTTTTTT. Its protein is CASSITAGQGRTGELFF.

The chain links TRBV28 to TRBJ1-4; possible D gene TRBD1, 5 bases. CDR1 and CDR2 (germline): MDHEN, SYDVKM. The CDR3 is 16 amino acids. V was clipped by 6 bases and J by 0 bases, with 14 bases between them. The CDR3, as DNA: TGTGCCAGCAGAGAGACCAAGACAGCAACTAATGAAAAACTGTTTTTT. Translation: CASRETKTATNEKLFF.

This clone is a singleton in its sample. CDR3 amino acids: CAISEGGGTYEQYF. CDR3 DNA: TGTGCCATCAGTGAAGGGGGCGGTACCTACGAGCAGTACTTC. This chain joins TRBV10-3 and TRBJ2-7; 7 bases fit TRBD1. After removal of 3 bases from V and 2 bases from J, the junction contained 4 bases not matched to a gene. This CDR3 is 14 amino acids long. From germline, CDR1 is ENHRY and CDR2 SYGVKD.

The chain employs TRBV11-3 and TRBJ2-1; 12 nucleotides align to TRBD2. The CDR3 has 15 residues. Germline assignment: CDR1 SGHNT and CDR2 YENEEA. V shed 5 bases and J 5 bases; nucleotides not matched to a gene: 4. The CDR3 nucleotides read TGTGCCAGCAGCAAGACTAGCGGGAGAAACAATGAGCAGTTCTTC. The encoded protein is CASSKTSGRNNEQFF.

The chain has TRBV29-1 and TRBJ2-1; 12 bases agree with TRBD2. Per the germline V gene, CDR1 is SQVTM and CDR2 is ANQGSEA. Trimming cost V 4 bases and J 4 bases; bases outside gene matches: 5. The CDR3 contains 15 residues. CDR3 nucleotide sequence: TGCAGCGTTGCAGGGACTAGCGGGCTTTACAATGAGCAGTTCTTC. Its translation is CSVAGTSGLYNEQFF.

The chain carries TRBV30 and TRBJ2-7, with 13 positions matching TRBD2. CDR1 and CDR2 (germline): GTSNPN, SVGIG (reference sequence). The CDR3 runs 15 residues. Germline trimming cut 3 bases from V and 3 bases from J; bases unmatched to any gene: 5. CDR3 sequence: CAWSARLAGGYEQYF. CDR3 nucleotides: TGTGCCTGGAGCGCCCGACTAGCGGGGGGCTACGAGCAGTACTTC.

J is TRBJ1-6 and V is TRBV9; unclear D gene. The germline V gene has CDR1 SGDLS and CDR2 YYNGEE. V was pared by 6 bases and J by 7 bases, with 11 bases between. CDR3 size: 13 residues. CDR3 coding DNA: TGTGCCAGCAACCCCCGAGGAAATTCACCCCTCCACTTT. The encoded protein is CASNPRGNSPLHF.

This clone was seen only once. The CDR3 region has the DNA TGTGCCAGCAGCTTGGGGACAGCGAGCCTCTATGGCTACACCTTC. Its translation: CASSLGTASLYGYTF. This sequence joins TRBV5-6 and TRBJ1-2, with D maybe TRBD1 (6 bases). The CDR3 covers 15 residues. The germline gives CDR1 SGHDT, CDR2 YYEEEE. V gave up 0 bases and J gave up 4 bases, with 13 bases separating them.

The V gene is TRBV28, the J gene TRBJ1-5; D is ambiguous. Germline V gene sequence: CDR1 MDHEN, CDR2 SYDVKM. The CDR3 contains 15 residues. Trimming shortened V by 4 bases and J by 4 bases, and 14 bases separated the two germline ends. CDR3 nucleotides: TGTGCCAGCAGTTGGACTGGGGTGATGAATCAGCCCCAGCATTTT. The encoded protein is CASSWTGVMNQPQHF.

The chain combines TRBV6-1 with TRBJ1-2; tentatively, D is TRBD1 (6 bases). Trimming cost V 1 base and J 9 bases, with 15 bases left between them. This CDR3 has 14 amino acids. Germline V lookup: CDR1 MNHNS, CDR2 SASEGT. The CDR3 DNA is TGTGCCAGCAGTGAAGAGGGGGGGAAATCTCGCTACACCTTC. Protein: CASSEEGGKSRYTF.

The chain has TRBV12-2 and TRBJ2-1; TRBD2 is the table's D call and was not checked against the DNA. TRBV12-2 is designated a pseudogene. The CDR3 loop spans 19 amino acids. In nucleotides, the CDR3 is TGTGCAAGTCGCTTACCACTAGCGGGAGTCCCCAAATCCTACAATGAGCAGTTCTTC. It yields the protein CASRLPLAGVPKSYNEQFF.

The chain employs TRBV10-1 and TRBJ2-7; TRBD1 matches at 7 bases. This CDR3 comprises 13 residues. Trimming took 10 bases from V and 9 from J; bases not matched to a gene: 15. CDR1 and CDR2 (germline): WNHNN, SYGVQD (reference sequence). CDR3 DNA sequence: TGCGCCATCCCCGCACACAACCGGGACAGGCAGTACTTC. It translates to CAIPAHNRDRQYF.

The rearrangement uses TRBV27 and TRBJ2-3; TRBD2 matches at 9 bases. V gave up 6 bases and J gave up 0 bases; unmatched junction bases: 4. The CDR3 is 15 residues long. Germline V gene sequence: CDR1 MNHEY, CDR2 SMNVEV (reference sequence). Here the CDR3 reads CASSLAGTSTDTQYF. Here the CDR3 DNA reads TGTGCCAGCAGCCTAGCGGGGACTAGCACAGATACGCAGTATTTT.

This sequence joins TRBV5-1 and TRBJ2-1; tentatively, D is TRBD1 (6 bases). CDR3 length: 14 amino acids. The germline V and J ends were trimmed by 5 bases and 7 bases, with 16 bases remaining between them. Germline V gene sequence: CDR1 SGHRS, CDR2 YFSETQ. CDR3 nucleotide sequence: TGCGCCAGCAGTCCCGGGGCCCAGGGGAATGAGCAGTTCTTC. Residues: CASSPGAQGNEQFF.

The rearrangement links TRBV10-3 to TRBJ2-7; D not certain. CDR1 and CDR2 (germline): ENHRY, SYGVKD. This CDR3 has 14 residues. V lost 3 bases to trimming and J lost 2 bases, with 11 bases between them. The DNA of the CDR3 is TGTGCCATCAGTGAAGATCTAGTTACCTACGAGCAGTACTTC. Protein sequence: CAISEDLVTYEQYF.

J is TRBJ2-7 and V is TRBV7-6, with 8 bases lining up with TRBD2. The CDR3 contains 16 residues. V gave up 5 bases and J gave up 2 bases; unmatched junction bases: 11. Germline CDR1 and CDR2: SGHVS and FNYEAQ. CDR3 sequence: CASSLANRGGTYEQYF. In DNA form, the CDR3 reads TGTGCCAGCAGCCTCGCGAACCGGGGGGGGACCTACGAGCAGTACTTC.

This rearrangement joins TRBV6-8 to TRBJ2-7; 9 bases align to TRBD1. The germline V gene has CDR1 MNHGY and CDR2 SAAAGT. The CDR3 is 14 amino acids. Unmatched junction bases numbered 0, after V lost 0 bases and J lost 3 bases. The CDR3 loop is CASSYSGQGYEQYF. DNA for the CDR3: TGTGCCAGCAGTTACTCGGGACAGGGCTACGAGCAGTACTTC.